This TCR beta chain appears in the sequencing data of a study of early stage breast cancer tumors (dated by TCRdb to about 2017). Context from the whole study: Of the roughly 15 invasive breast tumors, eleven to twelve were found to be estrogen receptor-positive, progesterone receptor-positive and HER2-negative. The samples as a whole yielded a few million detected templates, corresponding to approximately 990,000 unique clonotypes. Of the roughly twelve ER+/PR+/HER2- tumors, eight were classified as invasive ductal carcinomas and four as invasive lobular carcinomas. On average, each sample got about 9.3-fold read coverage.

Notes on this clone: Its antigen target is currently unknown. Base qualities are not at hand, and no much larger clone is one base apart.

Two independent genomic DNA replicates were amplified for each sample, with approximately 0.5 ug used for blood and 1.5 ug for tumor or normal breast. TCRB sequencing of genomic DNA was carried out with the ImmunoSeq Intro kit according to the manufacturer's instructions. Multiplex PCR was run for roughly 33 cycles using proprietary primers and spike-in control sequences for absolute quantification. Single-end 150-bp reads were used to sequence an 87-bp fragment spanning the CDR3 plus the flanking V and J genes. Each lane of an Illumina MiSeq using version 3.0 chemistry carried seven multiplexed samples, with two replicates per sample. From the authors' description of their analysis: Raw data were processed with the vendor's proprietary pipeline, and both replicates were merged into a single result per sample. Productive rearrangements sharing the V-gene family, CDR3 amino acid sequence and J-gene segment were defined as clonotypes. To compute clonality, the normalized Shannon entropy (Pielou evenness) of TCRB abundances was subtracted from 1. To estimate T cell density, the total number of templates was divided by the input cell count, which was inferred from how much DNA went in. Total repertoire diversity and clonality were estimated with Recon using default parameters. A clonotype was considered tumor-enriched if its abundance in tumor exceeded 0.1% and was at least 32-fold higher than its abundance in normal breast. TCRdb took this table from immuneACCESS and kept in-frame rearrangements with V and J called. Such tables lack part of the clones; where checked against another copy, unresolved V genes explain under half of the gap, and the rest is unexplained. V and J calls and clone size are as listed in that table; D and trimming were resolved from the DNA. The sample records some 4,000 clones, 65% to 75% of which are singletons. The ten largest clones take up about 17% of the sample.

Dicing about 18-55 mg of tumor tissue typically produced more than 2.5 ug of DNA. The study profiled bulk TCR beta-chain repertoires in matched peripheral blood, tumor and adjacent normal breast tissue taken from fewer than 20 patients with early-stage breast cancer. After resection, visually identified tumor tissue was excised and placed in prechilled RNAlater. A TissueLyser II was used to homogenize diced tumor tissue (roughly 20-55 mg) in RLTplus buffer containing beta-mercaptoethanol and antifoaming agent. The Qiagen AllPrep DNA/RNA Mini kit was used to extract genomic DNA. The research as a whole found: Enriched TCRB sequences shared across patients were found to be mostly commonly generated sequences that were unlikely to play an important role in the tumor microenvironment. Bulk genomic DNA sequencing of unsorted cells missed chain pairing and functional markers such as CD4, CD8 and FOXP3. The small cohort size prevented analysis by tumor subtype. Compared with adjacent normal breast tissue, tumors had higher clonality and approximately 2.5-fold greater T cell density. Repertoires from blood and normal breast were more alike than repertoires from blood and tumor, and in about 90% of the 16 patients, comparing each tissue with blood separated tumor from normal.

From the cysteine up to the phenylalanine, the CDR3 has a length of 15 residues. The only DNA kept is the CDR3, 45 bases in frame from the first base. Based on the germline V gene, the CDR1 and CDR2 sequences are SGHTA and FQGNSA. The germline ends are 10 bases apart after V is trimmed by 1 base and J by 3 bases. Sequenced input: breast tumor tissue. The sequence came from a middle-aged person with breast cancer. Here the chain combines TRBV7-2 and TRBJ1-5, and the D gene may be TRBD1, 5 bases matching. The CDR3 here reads CASSLGDQANQPQHF. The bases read TGTGCCAGCAGCTTAGGGGACCAGGCCAATCAGCCCCAGCATTTT.